The next 32 T cell receptor beta chains were all read from a single sample in a study of T cell responses to AZD1222 COVID-19 vaccine. Sequenced by immunoSEQ multiplex PCR; TCRdb stores in-frame clones only, minus some. The repertoire holds 90,000 to 100,000 clones, around 85% seen once, with 12% to 15% in the top ten. The specimen comprised peripheral blood, sampled 28 days after the second AZD1222 dose. The source is an adult who received the AZD1222 COVID-19 vaccine.

This chain joins TRBV7-9 and TRBJ1-1; D unclear. The V gene's germline CDR1 is SEHNR and CDR2 FQNEAQ (reference sequence). There are 13 residues in the CDR3. Trimming removed 5 bases from V and 5 bases from J, with 12 bases in between. CDR3 nucleotide sequence: TGTGCCAGCAGCCAACAAGGTAGAACTGAAGCTTTCTTT. Translated: CASSQQGRTEAFF. The full variable domain, in which reference TRBV7-9 and TRBJ1-1 provide the parts outside the CDR3, is DTGVSQNPRHKITKRGQNVTFRCDPISEHNRLYWYRQTLGQGPEFLTYFQNEAQLEKSRLLSDRFSAERPKGSFSTLEIQRTEQGDSAMYLCASSQQGRTEAFFGQGTRLTVV.

This clone was seen just once. This chain links TRBV4-3 with TRBJ2-7; TRBD2 agrees at 7 bases. Germline CDR1 reads LGHNA; CDR2 reads YSLEER. There are 15 residues in the CDR3. Unmatched junction bases numbered 9, after V lost 4 bases and J lost 3 bases. CDR3 region: CASSREGSGNYEQYF. Here the CDR3 DNA reads TGCGCCAGCAGCCGGGAGGGAAGCGGAAACTACGAGCAGTACTTC.

J is TRBJ2-1 and V is TRBV7-9, with D unclear. This CDR3 is 13 amino acids long. Germline V gene data show CDR1 as SEHNR and CDR2 as FQNEAQ (reference sequence). Trimming shortened V by 1 base and J by 5 bases, and 6 bases separated the two germline ends. The CDR3 loop is CASSLGTHNEQFF. In DNA, the CDR3 is TGTGCCAGCAGCTTAGGGACCCACAATGAGCAGTTCTTC.

This chain links TRBV19 with TRBJ2-7; TRBD1 agrees at 9 bases. This CDR3 region has 14 residues. V was pared by 6 bases and J by 0 bases, with 3 bases of the junction left unmatched. The germline gives CDR1 LNHDA, CDR2 SQIVND (reference sequence). The CDR3 coding sequence is TGTGCCAGTAGCGGACAGGGGAGCTCCTACGAGCAGTACTTC. Its protein product is CASSGQGSSYEQYF.

V usage is TRBV9 and J usage is TRBJ1-1; 8 bases align to TRBD1. This CDR3 comprises 15 residues. The V and J ends lost 3 bases and 1 base, in that order; junction bases with no gene match: 5. Germline V gene lookup returns CDR1 SGDLS and CDR2 YYNGEE. The CDR3: CASSETGDTNTEAFF. CDR3 nucleotides: TGTGCCAGCAGCGAGACAGGGGATACGAACACTGAAGCTTTCTTT.

Only a few counts were recorded for this clone. V gene TRBV7-9 combines with J gene TRBJ2-3; possible D gene TRBD2, 5 bases. Germline lookup yields CDR1 SEHNR and CDR2 FQNEAQ (reference sequence). This CDR3 contains 13 residues. As DNA, the CDR3 is TGTGCTACCACGAGCGGAGGCACAGATACGCAGTATTTT. The encoded protein is CATTSGGTDTQYF.

This chain connects TRBV6-5 to TRBJ2-7; 10 bases line up with TRBD1. Germline V gene lookup returns CDR1 MNHEY and CDR2 SVGAGI. V lost 5 bases, J lost 3 bases, and 7 bases stayed unmatched. The CDR3 sequence is 15 residues long. The CDR3 here is CASSRSGQGNYEQYF. Written as DNA, the CDR3 is TGTGCCAGCAGTAGATCGGGACAGGGGAACTACGAGCAGTACTTC.

This chain joins TRBV2 and TRBJ2-6, with 12 bases that match TRBD1. Germline V lookup: CDR1 SNHLY, CDR2 FYNNEI. Trimming took 5 bases from V and 2 from J; bases not matched to a gene: 4. This CDR3 contains 17 residues. The CDR3 nucleotides are TGTGCCAGCAGTTCCGGGACAGGGGGCGCTGGGGCCAACGTCCTGACTTTC. It codes for CASSSGTGGAGANVLTF.

The chain couples TRBV11-3 to TRBJ2-5; possible D gene TRBD2, 6 bases. Trimming took 5 bases from V and 2 from J, leaving 15 bases between them. This CDR3 region has 15 residues. Germline assignment: CDR1 SGHNT and CDR2 YENEEA. CDR3 sequence (DNA): TGTGCCAGCAGCGAACAAATTGGGACTCAAGAGACCCAGTACTTC. Its protein is CASSEQIGTQETQYF.

The chain recombines TRBV7-6 with TRBJ1-6, with TRBD1 as a possible D gene (5 bases). The CDR3 runs 14 residues. Germline CDR1 and CDR2: SGHVS and FNYEAQ. V lost 7 bases to trimming and J lost 7 bases, with 14 bases between them. Written as DNA, the CDR3 is TGTGCCAGCACCCTGGGACGGCGAAATTCACCCCTCCACTTT. Translating gives CASTLGRRNSPLHF. The entire variable domain, with the rest obtained from reference TRBV7-6 and TRBJ1-6, is as follows: GAGVSQSPRYKVTKRGQDVALRCDPISGHVSLYWYRQALGQGPEFLTYFNYEAQQDKSGLPNDRFSAERPEGSISTLTIQRTEQRDSAMYRCASTLGRRNSPLHFGNGTRLTVT.

The chain uses TRBV5-1 and TRBJ1-4, with D perhaps matching TRBD1 (5 bases). The CDR3 extends over 14 amino acids. Germline CDR1 is SGHRS and CDR2 is YFSETQ. V lost 0 bases and J 7 bases, leaving 10 bases between the germline ends. The CDR3 region is CASSLGQTGEKLFF. CDR3 DNA: TGCGCCAGCAGCTTGGGACAGACGGGTGAAAAACTGTTTTTT.

In this sample, this clone turned up a few times. This chain links TRBV5-1 with TRBJ2-5, with TRBD1 identical over 9 bases. The V and J ends lost 0 bases and 5 bases, in that order; junction bases with no gene match: 8. This CDR3 region has 16 residues. From germline, CDR1 is SGHRS and CDR2 YFSETQ. As DNA, the CDR3 is TGCGCCAGCAGCTTGGGAAATACAGGGGGCAAGGAGACCCAGTACTTC. It translates to CASSLGNTGGKETQYF.

The V and J genes are TRBV5-5 and TRBJ1-3; D possibly corresponds to TRBD1 (6 bases). V shed 0 bases and J shed 0 bases, with 10 bases lying between them. CDR1 SGHKS and CDR2 YYEKEE come from the germline V gene (reference sequence). CDR3 length equals 16 residues. CDR3 region: CASSLGTAISGNTIYF. The CDR3 region has the DNA TGTGCCAGCAGCTTGGGGACAGCCATCTCTGGAAACACCATATATTTT. Complete variable domain (other parts from reference TRBV5-5 and TRBJ1-3): DAGVTQSPTHLIKTRGQQVTLRCSPISGHKSVSWYQQVLGQGPQFIFQYYEKEERGRGNFPDRFSARQFPNYSSELNVNALLLGDSALYLCASSLGTAISGNTIYFGEGSWLTVV.

As DNA, the CDR3 is TGTGCCAGCAGCGCAGATGGACAGGGGCCCTATGGCTACACCTTC. Its protein is CASSADGQGPYGYTF. The rearrangement links TRBV9 to TRBJ1-2; 9 nucleotides line up with TRBD1. V shed 3 bases and J 4 bases; nucleotides not matched to a gene: 7. The CDR3 totals 15 residues. Germline CDR1 reads SGDLS; CDR2 reads YYNGEE.

The chain is built from TRBV7-3 and TRBJ1-5, with TRBD1 matching over 8 bases. CDR3 length: 16 residues. The ends lost 7 bases at V and 1 base at J; junction bases unmatched: 9. CDR1 is SGHTA, CDR2 FQGTGA, per germline. The CDR3 spells CASTLKDRASNQPQHF. CDR3 DNA sequence: TGTGCCAGCACCCTAAAGGACAGGGCCAGCAATCAGCCCCAGCATTTT.

The genes are TRBV10-3 and TRBJ1-4, with 10 bases fitting TRBD1. Germline assignment: CDR1 ENHRY and CDR2 SYGVKD. The CDR3 totals 18 residues. After removal of 9 bases from V and 3 bases from J, the junction contained 16 bases not matched to a gene. The CDR3 DNA reads TGTGCCATAGGCCGGGACAGGGGACTTCGTAAATCTAATGAAAAACTGTTTTTT. Its translation is CAIGRDRGLRKSNEKLFF.

This clone has a handful of counts. This rearrangement joins TRBV7-8 to TRBJ2-7, with a tentative D call TRBD2 (6 bases). The CDR3 is made up of 15 amino acids. In germline, CDR1 is SGHVS, CDR2 FQNEAQ. V lost 5 bases to trimming and J lost 2 bases, with 16 bases between them. Here the CDR3 DNA reads TGTGCCAGCAGCCCCGGGACTCCGCTTACCTACGAGCAGTACTTC. It specifies CASSPGTPLTYEQYF.

J is TRBJ2-7 and V is TRBV7-9; D is unclear. V was pared by 5 bases and J by 0 bases, with 14 bases between. Per germline, CDR1 SEHNR and CDR2 FQNEAQ (reference sequence). The CDR3 loop spans 15 amino acids. The CDR3 loop reads CASSPLRPSSYEQYF. The CDR3 DNA follows: TGTGCCAGCAGCCCATTGCGGCCGAGCTCCTACGAGCAGTACTTC.

In its sample, this clone was seen a few times. The V gene is TRBV7-6, the J gene TRBJ1-2; D gene uncertain. V was shortened by 5 bases and J by 4 bases, with 23 bases between the two germline ends. The germline CDR1 and CDR2 sequences are SGHVS and FNYEAQ. This CDR3 contains 17 residues. CDR3 sequence (DNA): TGTGCCAGCAGCCCACGGGAGGGTAGTCTGGTCGGCTATGGCTACACCTTC. This encodes CASSPREGSLVGYGYTF. The whole variable domain, filled in from reference TRBV7-6 and TRBJ1-2, reads GAGVSQSPRYKVTKRGQDVALRCDPISGHVSLYWYRQALGQGPEFLTYFNYEAQQDKSGLPNDRFSAERPEGSISTLTIQRTEQRDSAMYRCASSPREGSLVGYGYTFGSGTRLTVV.

This chain links TRBV19 with TRBJ2-2, with TRBD2 matching over 12 bases. The CDR3 is 14 amino acids. With 8 bases clipped from V and 4 bases from J, the junction kept 2 bases outside the gene matches. Per germline, CDR1 LNHDA and CDR2 SQIVND (reference sequence). The CDR3 is CASRLAGVTGELFF. CDR3 in DNA: TGTGCCAGTCGACTAGCGGGAGTCACCGGGGAGCTGTTTTTT.

The rearrangement uses TRBV18 and TRBJ2-1; 8 bases are a match to TRBD1. Germline V gene data show CDR1 as KGHSH and CDR2 as LQKENI. The CDR3 loop spans 13 amino acids. J gave up 5 bases and V 3 bases, and 0 bases lay outside the gene matches. CDR3 protein: CASSPGQDNEQFF. In DNA form, the CDR3 reads TGTGCCAGCTCACCGGGACAGGACAATGAGCAGTTCTTC.

This chain uses TRBV14 with TRBJ1-1; D gene ambiguous. V was shortened by 3 bases and J by 11 bases, with 13 bases between the two germline ends. This CDR3 comprises 12 residues. In germline, CDR1 is SGHDN, CDR2 FVKESK. The CDR3 bases are TGTGCCAGCAGCCAGCGACGGACGCGGGCTTTCTTT. Encoded protein: CASSQRRTRAFF.

This rearrangement joins TRBV10-2 to TRBJ1-1, with D possibly matching TRBD1 (5 bases). Trimming shortened V by 4 bases and J by 0 bases, and 6 bases separated the two germline ends. Germline V lookup: CDR1 WSHSY, CDR2 SAAADI. CDR3 length: 13 residues. The CDR3 sequence: CASSGGMNTEAFF. CDR3 nucleotide sequence: TGCGCCAGCAGTGGGGGCATGAACACTGAAGCTTTCTTT.

The CDR3 loop is CASSLARLAGGFNEQFF. The CDR3 DNA reads TGTGCCAGCAGCTTAGCGCGGCTAGCGGGGGGGTTCAATGAGCAGTTCTTC. The chain couples TRBV7-2 to TRBJ2-1; 12 bases line up with TRBD2. J was trimmed by 6 bases and V by 0 bases; bases with no gene match: 6. Germline CDR1 reads SGHTA; CDR2 reads FQGNSA. The CDR3 totals 17 residues.

The chain couples TRBV12-5 to TRBJ2-5; tentatively, D is TRBD1 or TRBD2 (5 bases each). V lost 0 bases to trimming and J lost 4 bases, with 15 bases between them. The germline gives CDR1 LGHNT, CDR2 FRNRAP. CDR3 length: 16 amino acids. The CDR3 region has the DNA TGTGCTAGTGGTTTGGTCGCCGCGGCCGGGGCAGAGACCCAGTACTTC. It codes for CASGLVAAAGAETQYF. The full variable domain, rest sourced from reference TRBV12-5 and TRBJ2-5, is DARVTQTPRHKVTEMGQEVTMRCQPILGHNTVFWYRQTMMQGLELLAYFRNRAPLDDSGMPKDRFSAEMPDATLATLKIQPSEPRDSAVYFCASGLVAAAGAETQYFGPGTRLLVL.

The chain combines TRBV27 with TRBJ2-1; the D gene is possibly TRBD1 (7 bases). The CDR3 is 16 amino acids. The germline V gene encodes CDR1 MNHEY and CDR2 SMNVEV (reference sequence). Trimming stripped 6 bases from V and 8 bases from J, with 23 bases between. The CDR3 region is CASSPIGGGWLDEQFF. The CDR3 region has the DNA TGTGCCAGCAGCCCTATAGGAGGGGGCTGGCTCGATGAGCAGTTCTTC.

The V call is TRBV5-4, the J call TRBJ1-1; tentatively, D is TRBD1 (5 bases). This CDR3 has 17 residues. Trimming cost V 4 bases and J 0 bases, with 19 bases left between them. Germline lookup yields CDR1 SGHNT and CDR2 YYREEE (reference sequence). The CDR3 here is CASSGGADHLMNTEAFF. DNA of the CDR3: TGTGCCAGCAGCGGGGGAGCTGACCACCTGATGAACACTGAAGCTTTCTTT.

The chain is built from TRBV3-1 (or the pseudogene TRBV3-2) and TRBJ1-1; no definite D call. Trimming removed 3 bases at V and 9 bases at J, with 14 bases between. The CDR3 spans 13 residues. Germline values: CDR1 LGHDT, CDR2 YNNKEL (reference sequence). CDR3 amino acids: CASSQGSGEKAFF. CDR3 sequence (DNA): TGTGCCAGCAGCCAGGGATCAGGAGAAAAAGCTTTCTTT.

The V and J genes are TRBV25-1 and TRBJ1-3, with D possibly being TRBD1 (6 bases). Trimming stripped 8 bases from V and 8 bases from J, with 13 bases between. The CDR3 runs 12 residues. Germline V gene data show CDR1 as MGHDK and CDR2 as SYGVNS. CDR3 coding DNA: TGTGCCAGCGGCTTACAGGGTGACACCATATATTTT. Its protein is CASGLQGDTIYF.

The chain couples TRBV11-1 to TRBJ1-1; no clear D. The CDR3 runs 12 residues. The ends were cut back, 2 bases at V and 4 bases at J, with 5 bases in the middle. Germline V gene lookup returns CDR1 SGHAT and CDR2 FQDESV (reference sequence). The CDR3 spells CASSLSGTEAFF. CDR3 sequence (DNA): TGTGCCAGCAGCTTATCTGGCACTGAAGCTTTCTTT.

A remark on this clone: A read error may produce the germline difference seen at one junction end. The gene calls are TRBV6-1 and TRBJ1-5; D perhaps matches TRBD1 (5 bases). From germline, CDR1 is MNHNS and CDR2 SASEGT. The CDR3 contains 11 residues. This CDR3 is CASSSRQGADF. CDR3 sequence (DNA): TGTGCCAGCTCGAGCCGGCAGGGTGCGGATTTT.

The chain carries TRBV29-1 and TRBJ2-5; possibly TRBD1 or TRBD2 for D (6 bases each). The CDR3 is 13 amino acids. CDR1 is SQVTM and CDR2 is ANQGSEA in the germline V gene. Trimming took off 6 bases at V and 4 bases at J, with 15 bases between the two ends. CDR3 protein: CSVELRGVETQYF. In nucleotides, the CDR3 is TGCAGCGTGGAACTAAGGGGGGTAGAGACCCAGTACTTC. Based on the CDR3 plus reference TRBV29-1 and TRBJ2-5, the full variable domain is SAVISQKPSRDICQRGTSLTIQCQVDSQVTMMFWYRQQPGQSLTLIATANQGSEATYESGFVIDKFPISRPNLTFSTLTVSNMSPEDSSIYLCSVELRGVETQYFGPGTRLLVL.